Listed here are 27 T cell receptor beta chains from one sample, sequenced in a study of blood T cell repertoires in COVID-19. Data came from immunoSEQ multiplex PCR; TCRdb stores just in-frame clones and leaves some out. The table lists more than 90,000 clones, more than 70% of them singletons, with about 9.9% in the top ten. The sequenced sample was peripheral blood. Source of these receptors: a young woman with acute or convalescent COVID-19.

This chain uses TRBV3-1 (or the pseudogene TRBV3-2) with TRBJ1-1; perhaps TRBD1 as D (6 bases). The ends were cut back, 4 bases at V and 8 bases at J, with 20 bases in the middle. The CDR3 consists of 15 residues. CDR1 LGHDT and CDR2 YNNKEL come from the germline V gene (reference sequence). The CDR3, as DNA: TGTGCCAGCAGCCCTCCGGGACACCCCTACTTGGAAGCTTTCTTT. Protein product: CASSPPGHPYLEAFF.

V and J are TRBV19 and TRBJ2-2; TRBD1 is a possible D gene (6 bases). The CDR3 extends over 16 amino acids. Trimming removed 6 bases from V and 2 bases from J, with 16 bases in between. The germline gives CDR1 LNHDA, CDR2 SQIVND (reference sequence). The CDR3 sequence: CASRERGSGNTGELFF. The CDR3 DNA is TGTGCCAGTAGGGAGAGGGGGTCGGGAAACACCGGGGAGCTGTTTTTT.

CDR3 in amino acids: CATSRLTLAGGKDTQYF. The CDR3 coding sequence is TGTGCCACCAGCAGATTGACACTAGCGGGGGGAAAAGATACGCAGTATTTT. The chain employs TRBV15 and TRBJ2-3, with 12 positions matching TRBD2. The junction had 8 bases not matched to a gene; V was cut back by 2 bases and J by 5 bases. Germline loops: CDR1 LNHNV, CDR2 YYDKDF (reference sequence). The CDR3 length is 17 residues.

The chain couples TRBV5-1 to TRBJ1-2; D might be TRBD1 (6 bases). CDR1 and CDR2 from the germline V gene are SGHRS and YFSETQ. V gave up 3 bases and J gave up 4 bases, with 10 bases separating them. The CDR3 is made up of 13 amino acids. The CDR3 DNA is TGCGCCAGCAGCTGGACAGATAGCTATGGCTACACCTTC. Translated: CASSWTDSYGYTF.

About this clone: At one end the junction does not follow the germline gene, possibly because of a read error. The rearrangement links TRBV4-1 to TRBJ2-5; weak D call: TRBD1 (6 bases). The germline gives CDR1 MGHRA, CDR2 YSYEKL. CDR3 length equals 14 residues. The CDR3 DNA reads TGCGCCAGCGGCCAACAGGGTGGTGTAGAGACCCAGTACTTC. Its protein product is CASGQQGGVETQYF.

The V call is TRBV5-3, the J call TRBJ1-5, with 9 nucleotides matching TRBD1. TRBV5-3 is flagged as an ORF with uncertain function. Germline trimming cut 5 bases from V and 5 bases from J; bases unmatched to any gene: 5. The CDR3 loop spans 14 amino acids. The CDR3 spells CARSFDRGYQPQHF. The CDR3 coding sequence is TGTGCCAGAAGTTTTGACAGGGGGTATCAGCCCCAGCATTTT.

The chain employs TRBV30 and TRBJ1-5; D gene ambiguous. V was pared by 1 base and J by 5 bases, with 12 bases between. The germline gives CDR1 GTSNPN, CDR2 SVGIG (reference sequence). The length of the CDR3 is 14 residues. The CDR3 spells CAWSAGIPYQPQHF. CDR3 coding DNA: TGTGCCTGGAGTGCCGGGATCCCATATCAGCCCCAGCATTTT.

The V gene is TRBV28, the J gene TRBJ2-7; D is possibly TRBD1 (6 bases). Trimming removed 5 bases at V and 4 bases at J, with 21 bases between. This CDR3 is built from 16 residues. In germline, CDR1 is MDHEN, CDR2 SYDVKM. CDR3 nucleotide sequence: TGTGCCAGCAGTACGAACAGGGTGGCGTTTTTGTACGAGCAGTACTTC. Its translation: CASSTNRVAFLYEQYF.

CDR3 sequence reads: CASSLRREDSPLHF. In nucleotides, the CDR3 is TGTGCCAGCAGTCTCCGCAGGGAAGATTCACCCCTCCACTTT. The chain has TRBV27 and TRBJ1-6, with a tentative D call TRBD1 (5 bases). There are 14 residues in the CDR3. Germline V gives CDR1 MNHEY, CDR2 SMNVEV (reference sequence). Trimming took 5 bases from V and 8 from J, leaving 13 bases between them.

V and J are TRBV7-8 and TRBJ2-7; a possible D gene is TRBD1 (6 bases). The CDR3 covers 13 residues. Per the germline V gene, CDR1 is SGHVS and CDR2 is FQNEAQ. Between the trimmed V and J ends, which lost 5 bases and 0 bases, there was a span of 8 bases. For the CDR3, the DNA is TGTGCCAGCAGCGGGGACATCTCCTACGAGCAGTACTTC. This translates into CASSGDISYEQYF.

The CDR3 is CASSYGNTQYF. The CDR3 bases are TGTGCCAGCAGTTACGGCAATACGCAGTATTTT. The chain combines TRBV6-5 with TRBJ2-3, with D unclear. Looked up from germline, CDR1 is MNHEY and CDR2 is SVGAGI. The CDR3 sequence is 11 residues long. V lost 2 bases and J lost 7, with 4 bases in between.

This chain uses TRBV3-1 (or the pseudogene TRBV3-2) with TRBJ2-3; no clear D gene. Germline V lookup: CDR1 LGHDT, CDR2 YNNKEL (reference sequence). CDR3 length: 11 amino acids. V lost 3 bases and J lost 5, with 3 bases in between. The CDR3 loop is CASSHRDTQYF. Written as DNA, the CDR3 is TGTGCCAGCAGCCATCGAGATACGCAGTATTTT.

This sequence joins TRBV27 and TRBJ1-2, with TRBD1 as a possible D gene (5 bases). Per germline, CDR1 MNHEY and CDR2 SMNVEV (reference sequence). This CDR3 spans 13 amino acids. Trimming removed 5 bases from V and 2 bases from J, with 9 bases in between. CDR3 DNA: TGTGCCAGCAGTCTGGGGGGGAACTATGGCTACACCTTC. This encodes CASSLGGNYGYTF.

This clone was counted once. The chain uses TRBV7-9 and TRBJ2-7, with D maybe TRBD1 (5 bases). The CDR3 sequence is 15 residues long. V was cut by 5 bases and J by 3 bases, with 17 bases left in between. Germline V gives CDR1 SEHNR, CDR2 FQNEAQ (reference sequence). The CDR3 spells CASSPTTVSSYEQYF. CDR3 DNA: TGTGCCAGCAGCCCTACGACAGTCTCAAGCTACGAGCAGTACTTC.

The chain combines TRBV7-3 with TRBJ2-1; possible D gene TRBD1, 6 bases. V lost 4 bases and J 4 bases, leaving 14 bases between the germline ends. CDR1 SGHTA and CDR2 FQGTGA come from the germline V gene. The CDR3 runs to 15 residues. The CDR3 DNA reads TGTGCCAGCAGCTCCTCAGGGGCTGGGTACAATGAGCAGTTCTTC. It specifies CASSSSGAGYNEQFF.

The V and J genes are TRBV4-2 and TRBJ1-1; 9 bases fit TRBD1. Germline lookup yields CDR1 LGHNA and CDR2 YNFKEQ. This CDR3 is 15 amino acids long. With 2 bases clipped from V and 4 bases from J, the junction kept 5 bases outside the gene matches. The CDR3 loop reads CASSQLDRGITEAFF. Written as DNA, the CDR3 is TGTGCCAGCAGCCAATTGGACAGGGGAATCACTGAAGCTTTCTTT.

The chain joins TRBV12-5 to TRBJ2-3; 10 bases are shared with TRBD2. This CDR3 spans 16 amino acids. The V segment lost 5 bases and the J segment 4 bases; nucleotides outside the gene matches: 9. Germline lookup yields CDR1 LGHNT and CDR2 FRNRAP. The CDR3 is CASGLTPSGGSDTQYF. CDR3 DNA: TGTGCTAGTGGTCTCACCCCTAGCGGGGGCTCAGATACGCAGTATTTT.

This clone was seen a few times. V and J are TRBV12-3 or TRBV12-4 and TRBJ1-6; D not resolved. The CDR3 is 13 amino acids. Trimming pared 3 bases from V and 10 bases from J, leaving 10 bases between. The CDR3: CASSLLSGSPLHF. The CDR3 region has the DNA TGTGCCAGCAGTTTGTTAAGCGGGTCACCCCTCCACTTT.

The chain couples TRBV29-1 to TRBJ2-1, with a possible D match to TRBD1 (5 bases). Trimming took 7 bases from V and 6 from J, leaving 10 bases between them. The CDR3 sequence is 11 residues long. Germline CDR1 is SQVTM and CDR2 is ANQGSEA. CDR3 region: CSGKQGNEQFF. CDR3 in DNA: TGCAGCGGCAAGCAGGGCAATGAGCAGTTCTTC.

The genes are TRBV9 and TRBJ1-5; 7 bases fit TRBD1. Per germline, CDR1 SGDLS and CDR2 YYNGEE. This CDR3 has 14 residues. J was trimmed by 0 bases and V by 6 bases; bases with no gene match: 3. The CDR3 nucleotides read TGTGCCAGCAAGGGGGCCTTTAGCAATCAGCCCCAGCATTTT. Translated: CASKGAFSNQPQHF.

This clone appeared a few times. The chain is built from TRBV5-1 and TRBJ1-5, with a possible D match to TRBD1 (5 bases). This CDR3 has 15 residues. With 0 bases removed from V and 4 bases from J, the gap between germline ends came to 11 bases. Germline CDR1 SGHRS, CDR2 YFSETQ. CDR3 DNA: TGCGCCAGCAGCTTGGCCTCAGGGCTTAATCAGCCCCAGCATTTT. Its translation: CASSLASGLNQPQHF.

The genes are TRBV19 and TRBJ2-7; D possibly corresponds to TRBD1 (6 bases). CDR1 is LNHDA, CDR2 SQIVND, per germline (reference sequence). Trimming stripped 6 bases from V and 3 bases from J, with 15 bases between. The CDR3 loop spans 14 amino acids. The CDR3 is CASRPTGNNYEQYF. As DNA, the CDR3 is TGTGCCAGTAGACCAACAGGGAACAACTACGAGCAGTACTTC.

In the case of this clone: Within the sample, other DNA sequences also encode this same CDR3. CDR3 DNA sequence: TGTGCCAGCAGCTTGCAGGGGGCAAACTATGGCTACACCTTC. Translated, it gives CASSLQGANYGYTF. The gene calls are TRBV5-4 and TRBJ1-2; 8 bases align to TRBD1. Germline CDR1 SGHNT, CDR2 YYREEE (reference sequence). The CDR3 is 14 residues long. The V gene end was trimmed by 1 base and the J gene end by 2 bases; junction bases not matched to a gene: 1.

The gene calls are TRBV7-9 and TRBJ1-2, with 9 bases fitting TRBD1. The CDR3 is made up of 16 amino acids. Germline assignment: CDR1 SEHNR and CDR2 FQNEAQ (reference sequence). After removal of 1 base from V and 2 bases from J, the junction contained 5 bases not matched to a gene. As DNA, the CDR3 is TGTGCCAGCAGCTTAGAATATGGGACAGGGAACTATGGCTACACCTTC. It yields the protein CASSLEYGTGNYGYTF.

This chain uses TRBV10-3 with TRBJ2-3; 8 bases line up with TRBD1. The CDR3 loop spans 16 amino acids. Unmatched junction bases numbered 9, after V lost 6 bases and J lost 1 base. Per the germline V gene, CDR1 is ENHRY and CDR2 is SYGVKD. The DNA for the CDR3 is TGTGCCATCAGATCCACCTCGGGACAGGGCACAGATACGCAGTATTTT. Its protein is CAIRSTSGQGTDTQYF.

This chain uses TRBV7-2 with TRBJ1-4; D gene uncertain. Germline V gene sequence: CDR1 SGHTA, CDR2 FQGNSA. Trimming shortened V by 7 bases and J by 2 bases, and 8 bases separated the two germline ends. The CDR3 runs to 13 residues. The CDR3 loop reads CASMAATNEKLFF. The CDR3 nucleotides are TGTGCCAGCATGGCCGCTACTAATGAAAAACTGTTTTTT.

The V and J genes are TRBV28 and TRBJ1-2; 11 bases map to TRBD1. The CDR3 covers 14 residues. After removal of 10 bases from V and 1 base from J, the junction contained 5 bases not matched to a gene. Germline CDR1 MDHEN, CDR2 SYDVKM. The CDR3 here is CATRTGGVNYGYTF. CDR3 bases: TGTGCCACCCGGACAGGGGGCGTTAACTATGGCTACACCTTC.